This T cell receptor beta chain came from a study of preoperative IRX-2 immunotherapy in early breast cancer (dated by TCRdb to between 2019 and 2020). The library was made by the immunoSEQ multiplex PCR assay. Held by TCRdb, this immuneACCESS table contains in-frame sequences only and omits some clones. Under half of the omission traces to an unresolved V gene where checked; the cause of the rest is unknown. A total of fewer than 25,000 clones appear in this sample, about 90% of them only once. Clones ranked in the top ten supply 25% to 35% of the sample. Explained via the paper, the treatment or condition label denotes: preoperative locoregional IRX-2 cytokine immunotherapy. The samples were obtained from a phase Ib study that tested preoperative, locoregional IRX-2 cytokine immunotherapy meant to prime immune responses. The donors were early-stage breast cancer patients who were given IRX-2 prior to surgery.

CDR1 and CDR2 (LGHNA, YNFKEQ) derive from the germline V gene. The CDR3 contains 15 residues, cysteine and phenylalanine counted. Of the read, only the CDR3 DNA is kept; its 45 bases are in frame from base 1. V loses 0 bases of germline sequence and J loses 4 bases, and the interval between the two ends is 12 bases. A remark on this clone: Its antigen specificity is not known. It has no much larger one-base neighbor in the sample; base qualities were not kept.

Here the sequenced sample was tumor tissue, taken after IRX-2 immunotherapy. This receptor was taken from a human donor with breast cancer. This chain joins TRBV4-2 to TRBJ1-2; possibly the D gene is TRBD1, per 6 matching bases. The CDR3 corresponds to CASSQEFRGVYGYTF. The DNA is as follows: TGTGCCAGCAGCCAAGAATTCAGGGGAGTCTATGGCTACACCTTC.